This entry describes one T cell receptor (beta chain). This specimen comes from a study of shared clonotypes between healthy human individuals. There are 15 residues in the CDR3. Germline V gene lookup returns CDR1 MNHNY and CDR2 SVGAGI (reference sequence). With 8 bases clipped from V and 11 bases from J, the junction kept 15 bases outside the gene matches. Method: immunoSEQ multiplex PCR; TCRdb's copy keeps in-frame clones and lacks some. The table lists roughly 500,000 clones, about four fifths of them singletons. Sequencing used PBMCs. The chain has TRBV6-6 and TRBJ1-6; 7 nucleotides match TRBD1. This receptor was identified in a woman between 35 and 50 years old in good health. Some clones in this sample may be carry-over from other donors' samples. Written as DNA, the CDR3 is TGTGCCAGCGGGGACAGTAGGCTCGGTAGAGCACCCCTCCACTTT. Protein product: CASGDSRLGRAPLHF.